These 32 T cell receptor beta chains were sequenced from one sample in a study of control samples from healthy donors and cancer patients. Profiled with immunoSEQ multiplex PCR; TCRdb holds only in-frame clones, not every one. This sample carries 78,000 or so clones, about four fifths of them seen once, and the ten largest clones take about 14%. Material: blood. Receptors originate from a man over 45 in good health.

This clone was found once. The chain joins TRBV11-2 to TRBJ2-5, with 8 nucleotides matching TRBD1. The CDR3 consists of 15 residues. Germline V gives CDR1 SGHAT, CDR2 FQNNGV. V was clipped by 6 bases and J by 1 base; unmatched bases: 7. CDR3 in DNA: TGTGCCAGCAGTGAGTCAGGGGGCCCCCAAGAGACCCAGTACTTC. It specifies CASSESGGPQETQYF. Looking up the rest from reference TRBV11-2 and TRBJ2-5 gives the full variable domain: EAGVAQSPRYKIIEKRQSVAFWCNPISGHATLYWYQQILGQGPKLLIQFQNNGVVDDSQLPKDRFSAERLKGVDSTLKIQPAKLEDSAVYLCASSESGGPQETQYFGPGTRLLVL.

This chain uses TRBV4-1 with TRBJ2-7; 11 nucleotides agree with TRBD2. The germline V gene encodes CDR1 MGHRA and CDR2 YSYEKL. V shed 4 bases, J shed 6 bases, and the junction held 14 bases outside the gene matches. This CDR3 region has 17 residues. CDR3 protein: CASSPVAGGPQHGEQYF. The CDR3 nucleotides are TGCGCCAGCAGCCCCGTAGCGGGAGGGCCTCAACACGGCGAGCAGTACTTC.

The chain carries TRBV28 and TRBJ1-2, with a weak D call TRBD1 (5 bases). The germline V and J ends were trimmed by 6 bases and 0 bases, with 11 bases remaining between them. The germline CDR1 and CDR2 sequences are MDHEN and SYDVKM. This CDR3 region has 14 residues. CDR3 nucleotide sequence: TGTGCCAGCAGCTCGGGGGTTTCTAACTATGGCTACACCTTC. The encoded protein is CASSSGVSNYGYTF.

The V and J genes are TRBV27 and TRBJ2-4, with TRBD1 matching 7 bases. The V segment lost 6 bases and the J segment 8 bases; nucleotides outside the gene matches: 10. CDR1 and CDR2 from the germline V gene are MNHEY and SMNVEV (reference sequence). This CDR3 contains 14 residues. The CDR3, as DNA: TGTGCCAGCAGACGCCCAGGGGGTAGGGACATTCAGTACTTC. Translating it yields CASRRPGGRDIQYF.

The chain carries TRBV14 and TRBJ1-3; D remains unclear. Trimming took 1 base from V and 4 from J, leaving 8 bases between them. CDR1 is SGHDN and CDR2 is FVKESK in the germline V gene. The CDR3 runs 14 residues. CDR3 amino acids: CASSQGGRGNTIYF. The CDR3 coding sequence is TGTGCCAGCAGCCAAGGGGGTCGCGGAAACACCATATATTTT.

The rearrangement joins TRBV3-1 (or the pseudogene TRBV3-2) to TRBJ2-7; D remains ambiguous. Trimming shortened V by 4 bases and J by 0 bases, and 10 bases separated the two germline ends. The CDR3 is made up of 14 amino acids. Germline V lookup: CDR1 LGHDT, CDR2 YNNKEL (reference sequence). The CDR3 reads CASSPVRGSYEQYF. CDR3 coding DNA: TGTGCCAGCAGCCCCGTTAGAGGCTCCTACGAGCAGTACTTC.

The V call is TRBV6-5, the J call TRBJ2-2; 7 bases map to TRBD2. The germline gives CDR1 MNHEY, CDR2 SVGAGI. The CDR3 spans 13 residues. V shed 5 bases and J 6 bases; nucleotides not matched to a gene: 3. Here the CDR3 DNA reads TGTGCCAGCAGTAGACTAGCCGCCGGGGAGCTGTTTTTT. It translates to CASSRLAAGELFF.

This chain links TRBV7-2 with TRBJ2-7; TRBD2 aligns across 9 bases. The trim removed 1 base at V and 0 bases at J, leaving 1 base unmatched. There are 15 residues in the CDR3. Germline V gene data show CDR1 as SGHTA and CDR2 as FQGNSA. In DNA, the CDR3 is TGTGCCAGCAGCTTAGGTAGCGGGAGCTCCTACGAGCAGTACTTC. Amino acid sequence: CASSLGSGSSYEQYF.

This rearrangement joins TRBV7-2 to TRBJ2-2; D is uncertain. V was pared by 3 bases and J by 7 bases, with 15 bases between. CDR3 size: 15 residues. Per the germline V gene, CDR1 is SGHTA and CDR2 is FQGNSA. CDR3 sequence reads: CASSFFVSGGGELFF. CDR3 nucleotide sequence: TGTGCCAGCAGCTTTTTCGTCAGTGGCGGCGGGGAGCTGTTTTTT.

This clone came up once. The V gene is TRBV29-1, the J gene TRBJ2-1; TRBD2 agrees at 9 bases. Per the germline V gene, CDR1 is SQVTM and CDR2 is ANQGSEA. The CDR3 is 17 amino acids. V was pared by 0 bases and J by 14 bases, with 20 bases of the junction left unmatched. The CDR3 reads CSVEDTGLAGSRRGEFF. CDR3 nucleotides: TGCAGCGTTGAAGATACTGGGCTAGCGGGGTCTCGGCGGGGGGAGTTCTTC.

The chain joins TRBV24-1 to TRBJ1-5; a possible D gene is TRBD1 (5 bases). V gave up 1 base and J gave up 4 bases, with 13 bases separating them. Germline CDR1 reads KGHDR; CDR2 reads SFDVKD. CDR3 length equals 16 residues. Written as DNA, the CDR3 is TGTGCCACCAGTGATTTATCCAGGGAAGGTAATCAGCCCCAGCATTTT. It is translated as CATSDLSREGNQPQHF.

The chain uses TRBV7-3 and TRBJ2-5; D perhaps matches TRBD2 (6 bases). In germline, CDR1 is SGHTA, CDR2 FQGTGA. This CDR3 spans 15 amino acids. Trimming removed 3 bases at V and 2 bases at J, with 13 bases between. The CDR3 DNA reads TGTGCCAGCAGCTTCGGCGGGGTGGGACAAGAGACCCAGTACTTC. It specifies CASSFGGVGQETQYF.

V usage is TRBV29-1 and J usage is TRBJ2-7, with D perhaps TRBD2 (5 bases). V lost 6 bases and J lost 7, with 19 bases in between. Germline CDR1 and CDR2: SQVTM and ANQGSEA. CDR3 size: 13 residues. In DNA, the CDR3 is TGCAGCGTCGAGATTAGTGGAGGAAAAGAGCAGTACTTC. Encoded protein: CSVEISGGKEQYF.

This chain links TRBV27 with TRBJ2-1; 7 nucleotides agree with TRBD2. The CDR3 is 14 amino acids. Germline trimming cut 6 bases from V and 2 bases from J; bases unmatched to any gene: 4. The germline gives CDR1 MNHEY, CDR2 SMNVEV (reference sequence). The chain's CDR3 is CASRTGGPYNEQFF. The CDR3, as DNA: TGTGCCAGCAGGACGGGAGGTCCCTACAATGAGCAGTTCTTC.

Only a few counts were recorded for this clone. The chain combines TRBV13 with TRBJ2-7; D is unresolved. Trimming took 3 bases from V and 1 from J, leaving 4 bases between them. The germline V gene has CDR1 PRHDT and CDR2 FYEKMQ (reference sequence). This CDR3 is built from 12 residues. In nucleotides, the CDR3 is TGTGCCAGCAGCTTTGGATCCTACGAGCAGTACTTC. Amino acids: CASSFGSYEQYF.

The chain joins TRBV30 to TRBJ1-3; tentative D call: TRBD1 (5 bases). The germline CDR1 and CDR2 sequences are GTSNPN and SVGIG (reference sequence). The V end lost 6 bases, the J end lost 0 bases, and 15 bases lay between the germline ends. The CDR3 has 15 amino acids. The CDR3 region is CACSAPQGSGNTIYF. CDR3 sequence (DNA): TGTGCCTGCTCGGCCCCGCAGGGCTCTGGAAACACCATATATTTT.

The genes are TRBV6-5 and TRBJ1-2; D gene unclear. Germline assignment: CDR1 MNHEY and CDR2 SVGAGI. The CDR3 has 13 amino acids. V lost 5 bases to trimming and J lost 4 bases, with 11 bases between them. The CDR3 protein is CASSTGAFYGYTF. For the CDR3, the DNA is TGTGCCAGCAGTACGGGAGCTTTCTATGGCTACACCTTC.

The V and J genes are TRBV29-1 and TRBJ1-2, with TRBD1 matching over 12 bases. V was pared by 5 bases and J by 4 bases, with 11 bases of the junction left unmatched. In germline, CDR1 is SQVTM, CDR2 ANQGSEA. The CDR3 consists of 16 residues. CDR3 sequence: CSVPETGTGGGYGYTF. CDR3 DNA sequence: TGCAGCGTTCCTGAAACCGGGACAGGGGGCGGCTATGGCTACACCTTC.

This chain links TRBV7-8 with TRBJ2-3; D is possibly TRBD1 (5 bases). The CDR3 length is 14 residues. CDR1 SGHVS and CDR2 FQNEAQ come from the germline V gene. The V end lost 3 bases, the J end lost 10 bases, and 17 bases lay between the germline ends. The CDR3 is CASSFYGAGEAQYF. The CDR3 nucleotides read TGTGCCAGCAGCTTCTATGGGGCTGGGGAAGCGCAGTATTTT.

This sequence joins TRBV4-2 and TRBJ1-2; D not resolved. The V end was cut by 0 bases, the J end by 0 bases, with 11 bases between. This CDR3 is built from 16 residues. CDR1 LGHNA and CDR2 YNFKEQ come from the germline V gene. The CDR3, as DNA: TGTGCCAGCAGCCAAGATAGGGTGGCTACTAACTATGGCTACACCTTC. This sequence encodes CASSQDRVATNYGYTF.

The rearrangement joins TRBV29-1 to TRBJ2-1; 8 bases match TRBD2. Germline CDR1 SQVTM, CDR2 ANQGSEA. CDR3 length: 14 residues. Trimming cost V 7 bases and J 5 bases; bases outside gene matches: 10. The CDR3 region is CSATPGLGDNEQFF. CDR3 nucleotide sequence: TGCAGCGCTACTCCGGGACTAGGGGACAATGAGCAGTTCTTC.

This sequence joins TRBV18 and TRBJ2-7, with D tentatively TRBD2 (6 bases). CDR1 KGHSH and CDR2 LQKENI come from the germline V gene. The CDR3 is 15 amino acids. V was pared by 4 bases and J by 4 bases, with 17 bases between. Here the CDR3 DNA reads TGTGCCAGCTCACTGCGGACGGGGGAAGAGTACGAGCAGTACTTC. It codes for CASSLRTGEEYEQYF.

This chain links TRBV10-3 with TRBJ2-7, with 10 bases aligning to TRBD2. The CDR3 spans 14 residues. V shed 2 bases, J shed 6 bases, and the junction held 4 bases outside the gene matches. Germline-derived CDR1 and CDR2 are ENHRY and SYGVKD. The CDR3 DNA follows: TGTGCCATCAGTGAGGGACTAGCGGAGGGCGAGCAGTACTTC. Its translation: CAISEGLAEGEQYF.

The chain combines TRBV5-1 with TRBJ1-1; 7 bases are a match to TRBD1. Looked up from germline, CDR1 is SGHRS and CDR2 is YFSETQ. V was pared by 7 bases and J by 6 bases, with 12 bases of the junction left unmatched. The CDR3 is 14 residues long. The chain's CDR3 is CASRDSGGSAEAFF. CDR3 coding DNA: TGCGCCAGCCGCGACTCAGGGGGGTCGGCTGAAGCTTTCTTT.

Note on this clone: The identical CDR3 is also encoded by other nucleotide sequences in the sample. The chain is built from TRBV18 and TRBJ1-1, with D unclear. CDR1 KGHSH and CDR2 LQKENI come from the germline V gene. V lost 3 bases, J lost 1 base, and 3 bases lay in between. This CDR3 contains 12 residues. The CDR3 region has the DNA TGTGCCAGCTCACCCCAGAACACTGAAGCTTTCTTT. Translation gives CASSPQNTEAFF.

This chain links TRBV29-1 with TRBJ1-2; a weak D match, TRBD1 (6 bases). The germline V gene encodes CDR1 SQVTM and CDR2 ANQGSEA. V was pared by 8 bases and J by 4 bases, with 14 bases between. CDR3 length: 12 amino acids. CDR3 region: CSTRQGGYGYTF. CDR3 nucleotide sequence: TGCAGCACTAGACAAGGGGGCTATGGCTACACCTTC.

This chain uses TRBV5-1 with TRBJ1-1; perhaps TRBD1 as D (5 bases). The V gene lost 3 bases and the J gene lost 2 bases, with 17 bases spanning the gap. Germline V gene lookup returns CDR1 SGHRS and CDR2 YFSETQ. The CDR3 is 16 residues long. The CDR3 region is CASSSGQGRINTEAFF. As DNA, the CDR3 is TGCGCCAGCAGCTCCGGACAAGGACGGATCAACACTGAAGCTTTCTTT.

Note on this clone: Other nucleotide sequences in the sample specify the same CDR3. The chain is built from TRBV7-2 and TRBJ2-7; TRBD1 agrees at 8 bases. This CDR3 is 13 amino acids long. With V trimmed by 4 bases and J by 4 bases, 3 bases remained unmatched. Germline CDR1 SGHTA, CDR2 FQGNSA. CDR3 residues: CASSSDRGYEQYF. In DNA, the CDR3 is TGTGCCAGCAGCTCTGACAGGGGTTACGAGCAGTACTTC.

The chain combines TRBV7-3 with TRBJ1-1; D not resolved. The V gene's germline CDR1 is SGHTA and CDR2 FQGTGA. This CDR3 contains 17 residues. V gave up 7 bases and J gave up 0 bases, with 21 bases separating them. The CDR3 region has the DNA TGTGCCAGCACCCTAGGCCGAGAAGGTGTTCTGAACACTGAAGCTTTCTTT. Protein: CASTLGREGVLNTEAFF.

On this clone: The sample contains more than one DNA sequence encoding this CDR3. The chain carries TRBV30 and TRBJ2-5, with D perhaps TRBD1 (5 bases). Trimming took 0 bases from V and 4 from J, leaving 12 bases between them. Germline V gene data show CDR1 as GTSNPN and CDR2 as SVGIG (reference sequence). The CDR3 has 14 residues. CDR3 DNA sequence: TGTGCCTGGAGTGTACCTGGTAGGGGAGAGACCCAGTACTTC. Encoded protein: CAWSVPGRGETQYF. The variable domain in full, completed from reference TRBV30 and TRBJ2-5, reads SQTIHQWPATLVQPVGSPLSLECTVEGTSNPNLYWYRQAAGRGLQLLFYSVGIGQISSEVPQNLSASRPQDRQFILSSKKLLLSDSGFYLCAWSVPGRGETQYFGPGTRLLVL.

V is TRBV3-1 (or the pseudogene TRBV3-2) and J is TRBJ2-7; a weak D match, TRBD2 (5 bases). V was trimmed by 4 bases and J by 0 bases, leaving 13 bases between them. Germline values: CDR1 LGHDT, CDR2 YNNKEL (reference sequence). The CDR3 sequence is 15 residues long. CDR3 region: CASSPFSGSSYEQYF. CDR3 sequence (DNA): TGTGCCAGCAGCCCGTTTTCTGGGAGCTCCTACGAGCAGTACTTC.

This sequence joins TRBV6-5 and TRBJ1-2, with TRBD1 matching over 9 bases. The germline gives CDR1 MNHEY, CDR2 SVGAGI. With 0 bases clipped from V and 6 bases from J, the junction kept 5 bases outside the gene matches. The CDR3 is made up of 15 amino acids. This chain's CDR3 is CASSYSSNRGHGYTF. In DNA form, the CDR3 reads TGTGCCAGCAGTTACTCGAGTAACAGGGGGCATGGCTACACCTTC.